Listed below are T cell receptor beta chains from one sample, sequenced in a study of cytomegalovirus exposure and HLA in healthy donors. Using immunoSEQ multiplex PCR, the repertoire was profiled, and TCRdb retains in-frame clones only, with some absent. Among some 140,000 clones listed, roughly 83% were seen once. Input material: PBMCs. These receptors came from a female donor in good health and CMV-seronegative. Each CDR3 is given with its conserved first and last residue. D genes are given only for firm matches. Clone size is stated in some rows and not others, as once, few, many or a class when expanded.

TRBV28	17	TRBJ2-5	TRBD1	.	CASSPGQGRPQQETQYF	TGTGCCAGCAGCCCAGGACAGGGACGACCCCAACAAGAGACCCAGTACTTC
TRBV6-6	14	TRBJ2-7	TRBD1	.	CASKVGTGDYEQYF	TGTGCCAGTAAAGTCGGGACAGGAGACTACGAGCAGTACTTC
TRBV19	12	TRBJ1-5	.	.	CASSLEHQPQHF	TGTGCCAGTAGCCTCGAGCATCAGCCCCAGCATTTT
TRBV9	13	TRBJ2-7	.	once	CASSADTAYEQYF	TGTGCCAGCAGCGCGGACACAGCCTACGAGCAGTACTTC
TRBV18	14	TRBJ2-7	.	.	CASSPPANSYEQYF	TGTGCCAGCTCACCACCGGCAAACTCCTACGAGCAGTACTTC
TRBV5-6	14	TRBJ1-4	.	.	CASSFRATNEKLFF	TGTGCCAGCAGCTTCAGGGCAACTAATGAAAAACTGTTTTTT
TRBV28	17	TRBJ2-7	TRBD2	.	CASSSHPQAGSSYEQYF	TGTGCCAGCAGTTCCCACCCCCAAGCGGGGAGCTCCTACGAGCAGTACTTC
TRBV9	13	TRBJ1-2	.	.	CASSVGEGDGYTF	TGTGCCAGCAGCGTAGGGGAGGGCGATGGCTACACCTTC
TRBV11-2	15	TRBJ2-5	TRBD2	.	CASTPSTSGGETQYF	TGTGCCAGCACCCCCTCAACTAGCGGGGGGGAGACCCAGTACTTC
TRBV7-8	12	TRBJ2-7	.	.	CASSNTGYEQYF	TGTGCCAGCAGCAATACAGGGTACGAGCAGTACTTC
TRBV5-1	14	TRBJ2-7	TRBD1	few	CASSLEGQGGEQYF	TGCGCCAGCAGCTTGGAGGGACAGGGCGGAGAGCAGTACTTC
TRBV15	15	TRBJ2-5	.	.	CATSREAGALGTQYF	TGTGCCACCAGCAGAGAGGCGGGGGCCCTCGGGACCCAGTACTTC
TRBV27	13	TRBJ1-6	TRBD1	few	CASSEDRGEPLHF	TGTGCCAGCAGTGAGGACAGGGGGGAACCCCTCCACTTT
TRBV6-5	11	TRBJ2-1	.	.	CASSSPREQFF	TGTGCCAGCAGCTCCCCTCGTGAGCAGTTCTTC
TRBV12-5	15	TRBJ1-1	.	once	CASGPPGRSWTEAFF	TGTGCTAGTGGCCCCCCCGGGAGGTCTTGGACTGAAGCTTTCTTT
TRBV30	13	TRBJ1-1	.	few	CAWSAKPGLEAFF	TGTGCCTGGAGTGCAAAGCCGGGACTAGAAGCTTTCTTT
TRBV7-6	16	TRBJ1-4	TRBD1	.	CASSFSFGQGDEKLFF	TGTGCCAGCAGCTTCTCATTCGGGCAGGGGGATGAAAAACTGTTTTTT